This T cell receptor (beta chain) derives from a study of neurological immune-mediated disorders. Study background: Multiple sclerosis patients numbered around 34, with around 31 relapsing-remitting and 3 secondary progressive.

Unsorted libraries were generated from 2 million PBMCs held at -80 degrees C. Germline assignment: CDR1 SGHDN and CDR2 FVKESK. The CDR3 spans 12 residues. V was clipped by 7 bases and J by 3 bases, with 7 bases between them. Over 200 million TCR-beta sequences (from 15-18 subjects) were yielded by each sequencing run. TCRdb passed the 5' RACE reads through MiXCR, listing each CDR3 protein once. The table includes tens of thousands of distinct CDR3 sequences, 4% to 6% detected once. This clonotype appeared many times. This TCR was recovered from a man aged 18 to 29 with multiple sclerosis. The specimen was PBMCs. This chain uses TRBV14 with TRBJ2-1; D possibly corresponds to TRBD2 (6 bases). For the CDR3, the DNA is TGTGCCAGCAAAGCGGGCTACAATGAGCAGTTCTTC. Translating it yields CASKAGYNEQFF.